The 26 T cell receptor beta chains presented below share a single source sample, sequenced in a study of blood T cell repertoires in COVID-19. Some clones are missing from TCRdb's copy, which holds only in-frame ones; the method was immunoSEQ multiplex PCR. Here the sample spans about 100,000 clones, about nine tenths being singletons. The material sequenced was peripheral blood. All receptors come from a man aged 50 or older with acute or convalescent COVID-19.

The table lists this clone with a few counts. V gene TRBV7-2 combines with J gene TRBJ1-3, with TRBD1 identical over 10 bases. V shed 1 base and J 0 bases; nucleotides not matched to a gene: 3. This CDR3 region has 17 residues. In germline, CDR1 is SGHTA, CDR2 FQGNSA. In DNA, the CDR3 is TGTGCCAGCAGCTTAGGGGGACAGGGGATCTCTGGAAACACCATATATTTT. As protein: CASSLGGQGISGNTIYF. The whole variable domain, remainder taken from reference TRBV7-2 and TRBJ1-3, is GAGVSQSPSNKVTEKGKDVELRCDPISGHTALYWYRQSLGQGLEFLIYFQGNSAPDKSGLPSDRFSAERTGGSVSTLTIQRTQQEDSAVYLCASSLGGQGISGNTIYFGEGSWLTVV.

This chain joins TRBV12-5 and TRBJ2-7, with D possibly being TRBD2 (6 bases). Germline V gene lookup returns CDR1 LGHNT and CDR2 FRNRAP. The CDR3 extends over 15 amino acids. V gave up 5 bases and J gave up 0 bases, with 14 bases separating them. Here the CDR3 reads CASGLLAFSSYEQYF. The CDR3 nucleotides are TGTGCTAGTGGTCTTCTAGCGTTTAGCTCCTACGAGCAGTACTTC. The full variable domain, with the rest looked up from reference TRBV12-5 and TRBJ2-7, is DARVTQTPRHKVTEMGQEVTMRCQPILGHNTVFWYRQTMMQGLELLAYFRNRAPLDDSGMPKDRFSAEMPDATLATLKIQPSEPRDSAVYFCASGLLAFSSYEQYFGPGTRLTVT.

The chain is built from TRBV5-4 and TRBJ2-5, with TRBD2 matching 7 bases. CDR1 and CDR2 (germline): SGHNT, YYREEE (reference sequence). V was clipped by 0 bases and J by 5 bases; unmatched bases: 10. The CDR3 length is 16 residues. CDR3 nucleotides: TGTGCCAGCAGCTTGGCCGGGAGGAAGGTCAGGGAGACCCAGTACTTC. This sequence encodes CASSLAGRKVRETQYF.

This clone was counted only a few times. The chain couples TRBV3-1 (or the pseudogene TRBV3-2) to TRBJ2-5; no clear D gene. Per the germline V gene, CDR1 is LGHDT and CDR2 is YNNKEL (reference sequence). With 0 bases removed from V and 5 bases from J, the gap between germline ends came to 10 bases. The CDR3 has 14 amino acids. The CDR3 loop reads CASSQDLGRETQYF. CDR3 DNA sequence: TGTGCCAGCAGCCAAGATCTCGGTCGGGAGACCCAGTACTTC.

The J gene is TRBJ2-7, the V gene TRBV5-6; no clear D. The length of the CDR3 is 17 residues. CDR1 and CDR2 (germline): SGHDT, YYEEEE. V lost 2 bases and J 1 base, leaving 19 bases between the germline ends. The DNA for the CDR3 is TGTGCCAGCAGCTTTTTTTTCTTGAGGAAAGTTTCCTACGAGCAGTACTTC. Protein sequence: CASSFFFLRKVSYEQYF.

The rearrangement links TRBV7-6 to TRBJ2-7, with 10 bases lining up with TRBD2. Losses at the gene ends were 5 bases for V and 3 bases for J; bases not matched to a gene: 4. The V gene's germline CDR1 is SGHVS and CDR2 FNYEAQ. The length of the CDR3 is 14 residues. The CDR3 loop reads CASSPAGGYYEQYF. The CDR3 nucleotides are TGTGCCAGCAGCCCAGCGGGAGGGTACTACGAGCAGTACTTC.

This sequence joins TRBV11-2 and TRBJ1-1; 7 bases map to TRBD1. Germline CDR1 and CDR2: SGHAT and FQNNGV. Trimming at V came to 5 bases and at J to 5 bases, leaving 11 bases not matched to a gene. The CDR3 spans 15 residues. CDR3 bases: TGTGCCAGCAGCCCAAGACAGGGCGGAGGGACTGAAGCTTTCTTT. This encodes CASSPRQGGGTEAFF.

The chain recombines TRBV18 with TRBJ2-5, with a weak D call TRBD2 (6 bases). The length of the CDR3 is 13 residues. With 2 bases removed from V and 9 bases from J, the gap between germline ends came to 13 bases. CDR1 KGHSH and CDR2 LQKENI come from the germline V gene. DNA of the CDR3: TGTGCCAGCTCACCAATCGGCGGGGAGGCCCAGTACTTC. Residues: CASSPIGGEAQYF. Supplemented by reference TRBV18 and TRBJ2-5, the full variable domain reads NAGVMQNPRHLVRRRGQEARLRCSPMKGHSHVYWYRQLPEEGLKFMVYLQKENIIDESGMPKERFSAEFPKEGPSILRIQQVVRGDSAAYFCASSPIGGEAQYFGPGTRLLVL.

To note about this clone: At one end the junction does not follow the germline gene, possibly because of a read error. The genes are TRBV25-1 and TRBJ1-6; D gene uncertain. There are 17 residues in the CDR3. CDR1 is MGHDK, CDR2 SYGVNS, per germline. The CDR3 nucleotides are TGTGCCGGCAGTGAAATGCCGGGAAGAACCTATAATTCACCCCTCCACTTT. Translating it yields CAGSEMPGRTYNSPLHF.

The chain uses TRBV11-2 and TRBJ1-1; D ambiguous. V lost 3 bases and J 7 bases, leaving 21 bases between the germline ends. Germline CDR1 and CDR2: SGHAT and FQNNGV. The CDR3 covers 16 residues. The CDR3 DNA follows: TGTGCCAGCAGCTTTTCTAGTATGTTAGACGGAGATGAAGCTTTCTTT. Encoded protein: CASSFSSMLDGDEAFF.

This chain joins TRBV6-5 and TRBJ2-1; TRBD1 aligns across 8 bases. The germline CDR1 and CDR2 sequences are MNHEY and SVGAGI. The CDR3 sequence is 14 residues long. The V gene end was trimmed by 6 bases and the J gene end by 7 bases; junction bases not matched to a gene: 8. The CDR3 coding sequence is TGTGCCAGCAGGAGGACAGGGATGGTAAATGAGCAGTTCTTC. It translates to CASRRTGMVNEQFF.

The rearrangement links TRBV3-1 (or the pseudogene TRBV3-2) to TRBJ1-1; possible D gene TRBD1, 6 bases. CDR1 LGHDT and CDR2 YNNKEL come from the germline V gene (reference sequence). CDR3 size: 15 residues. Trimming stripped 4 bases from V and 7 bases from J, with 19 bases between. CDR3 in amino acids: CASSRRGGPGSEAFF. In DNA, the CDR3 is TGTGCCAGCAGCCGGCGCGGGGGGCCTGGTAGTGAAGCTTTCTTT.

This CDR3 is CASSLQGTYEQYF. The CDR3 bases are TGTGCCAGCAGCTTGCAGGGGACCTACGAGCAGTACTTC. The chain couples TRBV5-5 to TRBJ2-7; D is perhaps TRBD1 (6 bases). The ends were cut back, 1 base at V and 2 bases at J, with 7 bases in the middle. The V gene's germline CDR1 is SGHKS and CDR2 YYEKEE (reference sequence). The CDR3 totals 13 residues.

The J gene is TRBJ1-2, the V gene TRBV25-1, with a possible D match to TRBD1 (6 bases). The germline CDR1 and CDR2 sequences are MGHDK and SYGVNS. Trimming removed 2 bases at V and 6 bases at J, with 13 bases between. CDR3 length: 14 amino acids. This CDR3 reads CASSEQQGFHGYTF. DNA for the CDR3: TGTGCCAGCAGTGAACAACAGGGCTTCCATGGCTACACCTTC.

The CDR3 sequence: CASSSQYMAFF. DNA of the CDR3: TGTGCCAGCAGCTCCCAGTATATGGCTTTCTTT. The V call is TRBV11-3, the J call TRBJ1-1; D ambiguous. Germline V gene lookup returns CDR1 SGHNT and CDR2 YENEEA. The V end was cut by 4 bases, the J end by 11 bases, with 11 bases between. This CDR3 spans 11 amino acids. Filled out from reference TRBV11-3 and TRBJ1-1, the complete variable domain reads EAGVVQSPRYKIIEKKQPVAFWCNPISGHNTLYWYLQNLGQGPELLIRYENEEAVDDSQLPKDRFSAERLKGVDSTLKIQPAELGDSAVYLCASSSQYMAFFGQGTRLTVV.

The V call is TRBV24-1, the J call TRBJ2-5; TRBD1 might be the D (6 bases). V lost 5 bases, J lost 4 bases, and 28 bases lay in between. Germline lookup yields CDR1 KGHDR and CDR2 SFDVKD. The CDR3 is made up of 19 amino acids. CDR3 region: CATSGALGGRGQVGETQYF. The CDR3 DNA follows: TGTGCCACCAGTGGCGCACTAGGAGGCAGGGGTCAGGTTGGAGAGACCCAGTACTTC.

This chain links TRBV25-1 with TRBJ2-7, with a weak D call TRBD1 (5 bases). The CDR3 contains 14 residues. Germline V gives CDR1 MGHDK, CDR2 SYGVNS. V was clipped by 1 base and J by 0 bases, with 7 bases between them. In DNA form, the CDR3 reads TGTGCCAGCAGTGAATTAGGGGACTCCTACGAGCAGTACTTC. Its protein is CASSELGDSYEQYF.

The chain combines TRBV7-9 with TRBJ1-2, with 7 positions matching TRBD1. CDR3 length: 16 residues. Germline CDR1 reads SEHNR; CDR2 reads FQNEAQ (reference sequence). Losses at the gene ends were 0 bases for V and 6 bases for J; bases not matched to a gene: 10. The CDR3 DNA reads TGTGCCAGCAGCTTAGCGGGTGAAGGGGGCTTAAATGGCTACACCTTC. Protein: CASSLAGEGGLNGYTF. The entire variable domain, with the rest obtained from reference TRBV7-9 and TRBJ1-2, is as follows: DTGVSQNPRHKITKRGQNVTFRCDPISEHNRLYWYRQTLGQGPEFLTYFQNEAQLEKSRLLSDRFSAERPKGSFSTLEIQRTEQGDSAMYLCASSLAGEGGLNGYTFGSGTRLTVV.

CDR3 sequence: CASSQDLAGGTYNEQFF. The CDR3 nucleotides are TGTGCCAGCAGCCAAGATCTAGCGGGAGGGACCTACAATGAGCAGTTCTTC. The chain joins TRBV4-2 to TRBJ2-1, with TRBD2 matching 12 bases. This CDR3 has 17 amino acids. In germline, CDR1 is LGHNA, CDR2 YNFKEQ. The V and J ends lost 0 bases and 2 bases, in that order; junction bases with no gene match: 2.

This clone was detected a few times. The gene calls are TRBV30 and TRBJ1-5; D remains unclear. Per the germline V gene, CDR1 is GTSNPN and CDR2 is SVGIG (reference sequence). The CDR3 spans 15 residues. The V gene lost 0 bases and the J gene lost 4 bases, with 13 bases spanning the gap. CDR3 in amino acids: CAWSVLGSLNQPQHF. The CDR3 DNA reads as TGTGCCTGGAGTGTACTGGGCAGCTTGAATCAGCCCCAGCATTTT.

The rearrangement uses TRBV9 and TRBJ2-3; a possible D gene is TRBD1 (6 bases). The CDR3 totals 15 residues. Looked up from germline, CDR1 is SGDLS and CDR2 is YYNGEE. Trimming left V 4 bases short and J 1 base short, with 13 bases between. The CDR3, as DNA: TGTGCCAGCAGCCCAAGGGCAGGGGGCACAGATACGCAGTATTTT. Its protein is CASSPRAGGTDTQYF.

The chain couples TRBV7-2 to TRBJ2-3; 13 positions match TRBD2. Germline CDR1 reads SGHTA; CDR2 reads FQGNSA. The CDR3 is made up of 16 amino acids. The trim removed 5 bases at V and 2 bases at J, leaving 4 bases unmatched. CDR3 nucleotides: TGTGCCAGCAGCAGGACTAGCGGGAGAAACACAGATACGCAGTATTTT. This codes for CASSRTSGRNTDTQYF.

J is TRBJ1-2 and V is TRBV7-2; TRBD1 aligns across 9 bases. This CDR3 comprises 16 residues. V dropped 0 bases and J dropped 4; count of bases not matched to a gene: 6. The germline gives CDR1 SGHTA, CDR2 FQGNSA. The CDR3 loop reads CASSLALGDRAYGYTF. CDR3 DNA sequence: TGTGCCAGCAGCTTAGCGTTGGGGGACAGGGCCTATGGCTACACCTTC.

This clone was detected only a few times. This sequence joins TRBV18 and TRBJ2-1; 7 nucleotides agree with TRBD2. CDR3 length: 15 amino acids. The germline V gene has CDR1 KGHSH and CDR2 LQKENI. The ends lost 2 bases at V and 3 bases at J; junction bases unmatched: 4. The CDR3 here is CASSPKASGYNEQFF. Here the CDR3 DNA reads TGTGCCAGCTCACCAAAGGCTAGCGGCTACAATGAGCAGTTCTTC.

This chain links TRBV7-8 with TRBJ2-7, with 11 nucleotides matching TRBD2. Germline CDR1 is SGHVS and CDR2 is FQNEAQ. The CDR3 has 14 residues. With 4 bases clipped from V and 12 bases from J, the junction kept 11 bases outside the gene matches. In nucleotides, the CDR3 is TGTGCCAGCAGCTCCGGGACTAGCGGATTGGGAGGGTACTTC. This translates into CASSSGTSGLGGYF.

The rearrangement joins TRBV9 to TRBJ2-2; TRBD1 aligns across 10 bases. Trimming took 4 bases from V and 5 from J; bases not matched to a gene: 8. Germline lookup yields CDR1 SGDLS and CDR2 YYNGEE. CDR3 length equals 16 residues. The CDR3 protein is CASSIRDRGLTGELFF. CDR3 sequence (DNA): TGTGCCAGCAGCATACGGGACAGGGGTCTTACCGGGGAGCTGTTTTTT. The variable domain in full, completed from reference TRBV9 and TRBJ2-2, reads DSGVTQTPKHLITATGQRVTLRCSPRSGDLSVYWYQQSLDQGLQFLIQYYNGEERAKGNILERFSAQQFPDLHSELNLSSLELGDSALYFCASSIRDRGLTGELFFGEGSRLTVL.